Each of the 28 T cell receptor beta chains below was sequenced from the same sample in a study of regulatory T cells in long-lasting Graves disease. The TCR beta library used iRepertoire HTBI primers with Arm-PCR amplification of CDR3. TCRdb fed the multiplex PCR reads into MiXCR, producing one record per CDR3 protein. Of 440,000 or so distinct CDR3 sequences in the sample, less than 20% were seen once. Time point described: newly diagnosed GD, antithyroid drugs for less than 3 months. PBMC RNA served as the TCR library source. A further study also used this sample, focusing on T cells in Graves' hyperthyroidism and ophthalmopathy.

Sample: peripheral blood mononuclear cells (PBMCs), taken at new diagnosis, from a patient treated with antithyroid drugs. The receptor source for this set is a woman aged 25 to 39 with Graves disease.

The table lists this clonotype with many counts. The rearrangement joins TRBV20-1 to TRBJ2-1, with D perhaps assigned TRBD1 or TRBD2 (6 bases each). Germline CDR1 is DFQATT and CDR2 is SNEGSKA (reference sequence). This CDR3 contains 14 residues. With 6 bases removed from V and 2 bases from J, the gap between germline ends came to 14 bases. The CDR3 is CSALLGGAYNEQFF. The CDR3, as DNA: TGCAGTGCCCTTCTGGGGGGCGCCTACAATGAGCAGTTCTTC.

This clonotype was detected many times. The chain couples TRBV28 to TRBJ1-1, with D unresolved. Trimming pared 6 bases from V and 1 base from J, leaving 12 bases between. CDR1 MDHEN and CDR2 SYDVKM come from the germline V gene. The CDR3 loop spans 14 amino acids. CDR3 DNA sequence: TGTGCCAGCAGGGTGGGGTTGACGAACACTGAAGCTTTCTTT. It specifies CASRVGLTNTEAFF.

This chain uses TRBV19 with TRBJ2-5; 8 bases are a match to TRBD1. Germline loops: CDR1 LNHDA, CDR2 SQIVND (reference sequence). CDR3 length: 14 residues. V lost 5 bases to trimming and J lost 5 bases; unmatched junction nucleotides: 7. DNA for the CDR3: TGTGCCAGTAGTCCAAGGACAGGGACGGAGACCCAGTACTTC. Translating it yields CASSPRTGTETQYF.

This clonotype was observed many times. The CDR3 here is CSAKGVLASSSYNEQFF. DNA for the CDR3: TGCAGTGCTAAGGGCGTACTAGCGTCGAGCTCCTACAATGAGCAGTTCTTC. The chain joins TRBV20-1 to TRBJ2-1; 7 positions agree with TRBD2. This CDR3 is 17 amino acids long. Unmatched junction bases numbered 12, after V lost 4 bases and J lost 0 bases. Germline V lookup: CDR1 DFQATT, CDR2 SNEGSKA (reference sequence).

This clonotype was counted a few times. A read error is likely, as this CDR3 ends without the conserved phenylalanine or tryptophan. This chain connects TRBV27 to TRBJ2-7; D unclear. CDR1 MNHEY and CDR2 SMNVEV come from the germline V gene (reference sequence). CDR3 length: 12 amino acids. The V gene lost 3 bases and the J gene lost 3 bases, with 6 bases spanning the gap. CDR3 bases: TGTGCCAGCAGTTTTTCGGGCTACGAGCAGTACCTC. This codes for CASSFSGYEQYL.

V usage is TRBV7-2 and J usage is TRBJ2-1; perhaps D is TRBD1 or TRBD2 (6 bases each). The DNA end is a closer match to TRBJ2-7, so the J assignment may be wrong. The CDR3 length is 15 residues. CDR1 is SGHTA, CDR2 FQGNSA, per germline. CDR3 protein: CASSFNGGQFYEQYF. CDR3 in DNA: TGTGCCAGCAGCTTTAACGGGGGACAATTCTACGAGCAGTACTTC.

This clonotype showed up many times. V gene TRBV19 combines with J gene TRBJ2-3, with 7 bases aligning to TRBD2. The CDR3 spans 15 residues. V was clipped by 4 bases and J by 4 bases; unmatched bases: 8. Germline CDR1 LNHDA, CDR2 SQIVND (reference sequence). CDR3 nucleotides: TGTGCCAGTAGTACTAGCGGTGTTGCATCAGATACGCAGTATTTT. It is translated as CASSTSGVASDTQYF.

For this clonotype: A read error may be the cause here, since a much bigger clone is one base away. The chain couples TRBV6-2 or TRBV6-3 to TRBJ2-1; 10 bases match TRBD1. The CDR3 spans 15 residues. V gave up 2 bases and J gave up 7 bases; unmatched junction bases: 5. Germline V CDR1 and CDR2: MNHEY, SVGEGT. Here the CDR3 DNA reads TGTGCCAGCAGTTACCCGGGACAGGGGTTGAATGAGCAGTTCTTC. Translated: CASSYPGQGLNEQFF.

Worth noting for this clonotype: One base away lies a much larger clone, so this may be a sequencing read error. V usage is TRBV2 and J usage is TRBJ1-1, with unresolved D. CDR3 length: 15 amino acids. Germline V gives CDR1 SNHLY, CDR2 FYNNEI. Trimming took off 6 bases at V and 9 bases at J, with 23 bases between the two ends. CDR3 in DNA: TGTGCCAGCAGCGGACCCTCGGCTTCAACGGAAAAAGCTTTCTTT. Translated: CASSGPSASTEKAFF.

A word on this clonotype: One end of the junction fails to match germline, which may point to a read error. CDR3 coding DNA: TGTACCAGCAGAAGTACAGGGGGCGCGGGGGAGACCCAGTACTTC. Its protein is CTSRSTGGAGETQYF. V and J are TRBV12-3 or TRBV12-4 and TRBJ2-3; 9 nucleotides match TRBD1. The J call could be wrong; TRBJ2-5 is a better fit for the DNA end. CDR3 length: 15 amino acids.

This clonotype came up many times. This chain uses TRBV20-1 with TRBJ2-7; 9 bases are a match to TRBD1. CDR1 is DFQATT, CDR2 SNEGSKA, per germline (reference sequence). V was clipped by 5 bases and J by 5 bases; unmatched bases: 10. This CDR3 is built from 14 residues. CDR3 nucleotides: TGCAGTGCTTCAACCGGGACAGGGTCCGACGAGCAGTACTTC. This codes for CSASTGTGSDEQYF.

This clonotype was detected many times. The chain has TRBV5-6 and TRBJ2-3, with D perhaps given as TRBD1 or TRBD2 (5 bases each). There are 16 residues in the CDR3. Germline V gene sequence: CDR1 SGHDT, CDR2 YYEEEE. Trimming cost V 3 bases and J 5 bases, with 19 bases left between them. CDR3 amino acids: CASSYPGPLPRDTQYF. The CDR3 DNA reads TGTGCCAGCAGCTATCCGGGACCCCTCCCGAGAGATACGCAGTATTTT.

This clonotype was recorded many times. The CDR3 coding sequence is TGTGCCAATAGCGGGCCTTCCTACAATGAGCAGTTCTTC. Its protein is CANSGPSYNEQFF. This sequence joins TRBV11-2 and TRBJ2-1; 7 bases align to TRBD2. Germline CDR1 is SGHAT and CDR2 is FQNNGV. The CDR3 is 13 amino acids. V was clipped by 10 bases and J by 1 base; unmatched bases: 4.

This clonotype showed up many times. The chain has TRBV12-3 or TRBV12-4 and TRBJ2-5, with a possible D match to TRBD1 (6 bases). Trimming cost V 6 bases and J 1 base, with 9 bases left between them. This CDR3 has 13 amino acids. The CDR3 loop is CASRQGVQETQYF. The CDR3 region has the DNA TGTGCCAGCAGACAGGGAGTCCAAGAGACCCAGTACTTC.

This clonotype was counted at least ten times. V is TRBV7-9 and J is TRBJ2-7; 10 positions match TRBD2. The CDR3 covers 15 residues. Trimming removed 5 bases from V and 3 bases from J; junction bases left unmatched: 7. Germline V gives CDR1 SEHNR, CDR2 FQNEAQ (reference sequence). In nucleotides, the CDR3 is TGTGCCAGCAGCCCATGGACTAGCGGATTCTACGAGCAGTACTTC. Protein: CASSPWTSGFYEQYF. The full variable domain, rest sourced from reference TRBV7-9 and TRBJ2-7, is DTGVSQNPRHKITKRGQNVTFRCDPISEHNRLYWYRQTLGQGPEFLTYFQNEAQLEKSRLLSDRFSAERPKGSFSTLEIQRTEQGDSAMYLCASSPWTSGFYEQYFGPGTRLTVT.

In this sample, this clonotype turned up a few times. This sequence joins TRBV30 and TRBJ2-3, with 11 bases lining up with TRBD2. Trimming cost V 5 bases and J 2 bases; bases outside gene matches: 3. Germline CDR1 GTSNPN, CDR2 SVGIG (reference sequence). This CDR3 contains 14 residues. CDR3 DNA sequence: TGTGCCTGGTCACTAGCGGGAGCCACAGATACGCAGTATTTT. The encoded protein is CAWSLAGATDTQYF.

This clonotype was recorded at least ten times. The CDR3 loop is CASRGAGNTIYF. DNA of the CDR3: TGTGCCAGCAGAGGAGCTGGAAACACCATATATTTT. This sequence joins TRBV6-2 or TRBV6-3 and TRBJ1-3; D unresolved. V was clipped by 6 bases and J by 2 bases, with 5 bases between them. CDR1 is MNHEY, CDR2 SVGEGT, per germline. The CDR3 length is 12 residues.

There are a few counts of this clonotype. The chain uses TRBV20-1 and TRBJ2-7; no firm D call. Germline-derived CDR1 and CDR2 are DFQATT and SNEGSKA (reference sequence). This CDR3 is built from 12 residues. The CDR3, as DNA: TGCAGCCTGGCTTCCGGTTCGTGGGAGCAGTACTTC. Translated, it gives CSLASGSWEQYF.

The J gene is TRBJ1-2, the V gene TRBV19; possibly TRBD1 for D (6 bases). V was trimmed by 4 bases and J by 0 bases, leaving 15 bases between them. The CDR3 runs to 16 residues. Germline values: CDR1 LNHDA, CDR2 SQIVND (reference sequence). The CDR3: CASSNIPGTSNYGYTF. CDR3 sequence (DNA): TGTGCCAGTAGTAACATCCCAGGGACATCTAACTATGGCTACACCTTC.

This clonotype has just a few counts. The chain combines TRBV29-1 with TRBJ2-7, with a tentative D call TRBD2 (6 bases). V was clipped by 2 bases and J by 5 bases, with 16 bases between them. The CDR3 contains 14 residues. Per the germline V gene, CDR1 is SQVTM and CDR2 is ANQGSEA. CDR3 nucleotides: TGCAGCGTTGAAAGGGACGGAGGGGAGAACGAGCAGTACTTC. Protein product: CSVERDGGENEQYF.

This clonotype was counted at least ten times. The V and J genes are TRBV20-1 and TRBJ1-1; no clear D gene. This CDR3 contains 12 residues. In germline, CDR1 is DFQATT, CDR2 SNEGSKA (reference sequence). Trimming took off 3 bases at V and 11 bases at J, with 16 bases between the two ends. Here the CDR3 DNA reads TGCAGTGCTAGTGGACCGTCCATTTGGGCTTTCTTT. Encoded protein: CSASGPSIWAFF.

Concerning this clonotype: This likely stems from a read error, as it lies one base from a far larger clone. DNA of the CDR3: TGTGCCAGCAGCCCAGTCCGGGGCCCGAAGGGCACTGAACCTTTCTTT. Protein: CASSPVRGPKGTEPFF. The chain combines TRBV28 with TRBJ1-1; weak D call: TRBD1 (5 bases). Per the germline V gene, CDR1 is MDHEN and CDR2 is SYDVKM. The CDR3 spans 16 residues.

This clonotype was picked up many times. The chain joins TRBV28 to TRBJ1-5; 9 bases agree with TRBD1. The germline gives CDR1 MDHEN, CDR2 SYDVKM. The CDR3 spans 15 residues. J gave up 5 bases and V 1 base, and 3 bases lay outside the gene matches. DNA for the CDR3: TGTGCCAGCAGTTTATTCACAGGGGGCGATCAGCCCCAGCATTTT. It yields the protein CASSLFTGGDQPQHF.

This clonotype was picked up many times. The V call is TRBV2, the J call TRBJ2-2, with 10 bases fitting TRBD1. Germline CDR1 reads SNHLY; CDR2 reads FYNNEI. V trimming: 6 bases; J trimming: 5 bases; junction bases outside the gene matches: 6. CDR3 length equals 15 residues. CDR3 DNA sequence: TGTGCCAGCAGCCGAACGGGACAGGGGACCGGGGAGCTGTTTTTT. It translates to CASSRTGQGTGELFF.

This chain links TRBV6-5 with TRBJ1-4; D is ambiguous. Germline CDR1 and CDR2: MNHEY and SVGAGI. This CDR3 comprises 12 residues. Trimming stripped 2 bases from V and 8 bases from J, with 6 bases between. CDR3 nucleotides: TGTGCCAGCAGTTACCCGAGGGAAAAACTGTTTTTT. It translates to CASSYPREKLFF.

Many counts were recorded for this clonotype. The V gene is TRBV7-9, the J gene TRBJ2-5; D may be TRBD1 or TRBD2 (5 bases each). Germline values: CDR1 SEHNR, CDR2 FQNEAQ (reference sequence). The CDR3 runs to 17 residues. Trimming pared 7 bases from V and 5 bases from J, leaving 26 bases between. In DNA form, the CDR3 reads TGTGCCAGCACCGACCCGCTTCCGGGACCCTTGGAGGAGACCCAGTACTTC. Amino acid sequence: CASTDPLPGPLEETQYF.

CDR3 sequence (DNA): TGCACCTCGGGAAACACCGGGGAGCTGTTTTTT. This codes for CTSGNTGELFF. This chain uses TRBV4-1 with TRBJ2-2; TRBD2 might be the D (5 bases). Germline loops: CDR1 MGHRA, CDR2 YSYEKL. The CDR3 is 11 residues long.

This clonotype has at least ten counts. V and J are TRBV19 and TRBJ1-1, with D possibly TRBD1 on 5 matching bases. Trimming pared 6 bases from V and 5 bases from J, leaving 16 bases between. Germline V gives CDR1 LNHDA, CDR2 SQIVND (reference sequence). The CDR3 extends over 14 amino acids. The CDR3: CASRSTEGSTEAFF. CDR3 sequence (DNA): TGTGCCAGTAGATCTACGGAGGGGTCGACTGAAGCTTTCTTT.